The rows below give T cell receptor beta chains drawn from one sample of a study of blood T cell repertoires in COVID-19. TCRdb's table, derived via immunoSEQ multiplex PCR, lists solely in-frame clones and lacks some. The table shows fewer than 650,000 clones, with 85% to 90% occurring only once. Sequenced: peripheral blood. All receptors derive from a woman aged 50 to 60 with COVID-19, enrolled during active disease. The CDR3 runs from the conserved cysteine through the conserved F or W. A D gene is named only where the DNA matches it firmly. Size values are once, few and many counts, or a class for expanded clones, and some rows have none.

CASSLDSFNQPQHF	TGCGCCAGCAGCCTGGACAGCTTCAATCAGCCCCAGCATTTT	TRBJ1-5	NA	TRBV5-1	NA
CASTPQGRHEQFF	TGTGCCAGCACACCCCAGGGTCGCCATGAGCAGTTCTTC	TRBJ2-1	NA	TRBV11-2	NA
CASSLVLSGGGVSNTQYF	TGTGCCAGCAGCTTGGTTCTCTCCGGCGGGGGGGTTAGTAATACGCAGTATTTT	TRBJ2-3	TRBD2	TRBV5-6	once
CASSVGAGAFNEQFF	TGTGCCAGCAGTGTCGGAGCGGGGGCTTTCAATGAGCAGTTCTTC	TRBJ2-1	TRBD2	TRBV6-4	NA
CASTGVLQPQHF	TGTGCCAGCACGGGGGTTTTGCAGCCCCAGCATTTT	TRBJ1-5	NA	TRBV28	NA
CASRDSGAGADTQYF	TGTGCCAGCAGAGACAGCGGGGCGGGGGCAGATACGCAGTATTTT	TRBJ2-3	TRBD2	TRBV11-2	once
CASSSRGVGRSVEAFF	TGTGCCAGCAGTTCCCGGGGGGTAGGCAGGTCAGTTGAAGCTTTCTTT	TRBJ1-1	NA	TRBV28	NA
CASSLGGDVSNEQFF	TGCGCCAGCAGCTTGGGGGGAGACGTGTCCAATGAGCAGTTCTTC	TRBJ2-1	NA	TRBV5-1	NA
CASSSDRAYGYTF	TGTGCCAGCAGTTCCGACAGAGCCTATGGCTACACCTTC	TRBJ1-2	NA	TRBV12-3/TRBV12-4	once
CSASRASGGGFQETQYF	TGCAGTGCTAGTAGGGCTAGCGGGGGGGGATTCCAAGAGACCCAGTACTTC	TRBJ2-5	TRBD2	TRBV20-1	NA
CATTEGTGELFF	TGTGCCACCACCGAGGGAACCGGGGAGCTGTTTTTT	TRBJ2-2	NA	TRBV24-1	NA
CASSELRRGYTF	TGTGCCAGCAGTGAGCTCCGCCGGGGCTACACCTTC	TRBJ1-2	NA	TRBV28	NA
CASSQDPTRVGEKLFF	TGCGCCAGCAGCCAAGATCCCACCAGGGTGGGTGAAAAACTGTTTTTT	TRBJ1-4	NA	TRBV4-1	once
CASSIGSYQPQHF	TGTGCCAGCAGCATAGGGAGTTATCAGCCCCAGCATTTT	TRBJ1-5	NA	TRBV11-2	NA
CAWEWLSSYEQYF	TGTGCCTGGGAGTGGCTGTCCTCCTACGAGCAGTACTTC	TRBJ2-7	NA	TRBV30	NA
CASSLDTSYEQYF	TGTGCCAGCAGCCTCGACACTTCCTACGAGCAGTACTTC	TRBJ2-7	NA	TRBV3-1/TRBV3-2	NA
CASSQDLVLNYQFF	TGTGCCAGCAGCCAAGATCTGGTTCTAAATTACCAGTTCTTC	TRBJ2-1	NA	TRBV3-1/TRBV3-2	NA
CASNPRGQGEFEAFF	TGTGCCAGCAATCCTCGGGGACAAGGGGAATTTGAAGCTTTCTTT	TRBJ1-1	NA	TRBV6-5	NA
CASSLEAGTEAFF	TGTGCCAGCAGTTTGGAGGCTGGTACTGAAGCTTTCTTT	TRBJ1-1	NA	TRBV12-3/TRBV12-4	few
CASSIQVRYNSPLHF	TGTGCCAGTAGTATACAGGTCAGATATAATTCACCCCTCCACTTT	TRBJ1-6	NA	TRBV19	NA
CATSPEDNSPLHF	TGTGCCACCTCACCGGAGGATAATTCACCCCTCCACTTT	TRBJ1-6	NA	TRBV2	few
CATSRASRTGGYNEQFF	TGTGCCACCAGCAGAGCCTCTCGGACAGGGGGATACAATGAGCAGTTCTTC	TRBJ2-1	TRBD1	TRBV15	NA
CASSSGGGVNQPQHF	TGTGCCAGCAGCTCAGGGGGAGGCGTCAATCAGCCCCAGCATTTT	TRBJ1-5	TRBD1	TRBV7-9	NA
CASSQDSGGATGELFF	TGTGCCAGCAGCCAAGATAGCGGGGGGGCTACCGGGGAGCTGTTTTTT	TRBJ2-2	TRBD2	TRBV4-2	NA
CASSLGTGAYEQYF	TGTGCCAGCAGCCTAGGGACGGGGGCCTACGAGCAGTACTTC	TRBJ2-7	NA	TRBV5-4	once
CASSYSNRGLNEQFF	TGTGCCAGCAGTTACTCGAACAGGGGGCTAAATGAGCAGTTCTTC	TRBJ2-1	TRBD1	TRBV6-5	NA